Listed here are 5 T cell receptor beta chains from one sample, sequenced in a study of T cell responses to AZD1222 COVID-19 vaccine. Here immunoSEQ multiplex PCR was the method, and the copy in TCRdb shows in-frame clones only, minus some. The sample includes about 75,000 clones, approximately 88% seen only once; the top ten take 9% to 10%. The input for sequencing was peripheral blood, taken 28 days after the second dose of the MenACWY control vaccine. Receptors originate from an adult who received the MenACWY meningococcal vaccine as a control.

J is TRBJ1-1 and V is TRBV5-1; D gene unclear. From germline, CDR1 is SGHRS and CDR2 YFSETQ. Between the trimmed V and J ends, which lost 1 base and 2 bases, there was a span of 9 bases. There are 14 residues in the CDR3. This CDR3 is CASSLSSPNTEAFF. CDR3 nucleotides: TGCGCCAGCAGCTTGTCCTCCCCAAACACTGAAGCTTTCTTT.

The chain has TRBV6-2 or TRBV6-3 and TRBJ1-6; the D is unclear. V was shortened by 4 bases and J by 8 bases, with 9 bases between the two germline ends. Germline V CDR1 and CDR2: MNHEY, SVGEGT. This CDR3 is built from 13 residues. The CDR3 DNA follows: TGTGCCAGCAGTTCCGCTCCTTATTCACCCCTCCACTTT. It yields the protein CASSSAPYSPLHF.

Only one count was recorded for this clone. The chain is built from TRBV30 and TRBJ1-2; the match to TRBD1 covers 9 bases. J lost 4 bases, V lost 5 bases, and 8 bases had no gene match. Germline V gives CDR1 GTSNPN, CDR2 SVGIG (reference sequence). The CDR3 spans 14 residues. The CDR3 here is CAWSEQGAGYGYTF. CDR3 bases: TGTGCCTGGTCTGAACAGGGGGCTGGCTATGGCTACACCTTC.

V is TRBV7-9 and J is TRBJ1-1; D gene ambiguous. V lost 0 bases and J 1 base, leaving 3 bases between the germline ends. This CDR3 has 13 amino acids. From germline, CDR1 is SEHNR and CDR2 FQNEAQ (reference sequence). CDR3 loop: CASSLAENTEAFF. CDR3 coding DNA: TGTGCCAGCAGCTTAGCAGAGAACACTGAAGCTTTCTTT.

The chain recombines TRBV18 with TRBJ2-5; no clear D. CDR1 and CDR2 from the germline V gene are KGHSH and LQKENI. Trimming cost V 4 bases and J 2 bases, with 2 bases left between them. The CDR3 totals 11 residues. The CDR3: CASSLQETQYF. In DNA, the CDR3 is TGTGCCAGCTCACTACAAGAGACCCAGTACTTC. Using reference TRBV18 and TRBJ2-5 for the parts outside the CDR3, the full variable domain is NAGVMQNPRHLVRRRGQEARLRCSPMKGHSHVYWYRQLPEEGLKFMVYLQKENIIDESGMPKERFSAEFPKEGPSILRIQQVVRGDSAAYFCASSLQETQYFGPGTRLLVL.